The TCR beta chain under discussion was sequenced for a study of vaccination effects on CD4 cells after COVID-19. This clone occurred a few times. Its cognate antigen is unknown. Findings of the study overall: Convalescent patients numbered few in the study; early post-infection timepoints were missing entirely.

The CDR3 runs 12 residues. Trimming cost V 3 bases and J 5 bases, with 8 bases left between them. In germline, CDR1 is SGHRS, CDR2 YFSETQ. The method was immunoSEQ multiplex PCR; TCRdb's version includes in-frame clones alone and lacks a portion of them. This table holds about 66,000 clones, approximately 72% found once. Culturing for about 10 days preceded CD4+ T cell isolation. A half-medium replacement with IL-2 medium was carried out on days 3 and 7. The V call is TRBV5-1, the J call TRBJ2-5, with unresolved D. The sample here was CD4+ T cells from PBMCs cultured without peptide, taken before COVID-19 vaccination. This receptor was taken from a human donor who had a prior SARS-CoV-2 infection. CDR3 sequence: CASSSPGETQYF. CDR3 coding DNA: TGCGCCAGCAGCTCGCCCGGGGAGACCCAGTACTTC.